The clone carrying this TCR beta chain was seen many times. This sample is drawn from a study of regulatory T cells in long-lasting Graves disease. Germline CDR1 reads SGHAT; CDR2 reads FQNNGV. Trimming pared 7 bases from V and 6 bases from J, leaving 16 bases between. CDR3 length: 13 amino acids. Time point indicated: newly diagnosed GD, antithyroid drugs for less than 3 months. The TCR library was made from RNA that had been extracted from PBMCs in TRIzol. Libraries of TCR beta came from iRepertoire HTBI primers plus Arm-PCR of CDR3 regions. MiXCR was run by TCRdb on the multiplex PCR reads, yielding one entry per CDR3 protein. The table includes hundreds of thousands of distinct CDR3 sequences, 15% to 20% detected once. The data also belong to a second study, concerning T cells in Graves' hyperthyroidism and ophthalmopathy.

This rearrangement joins TRBV11-2 to TRBJ2-7; possibly TRBD1 for D (5 bases). The sequence derives from a woman aged 35-60 years with Graves disease. The material sequenced was peripheral blood mononuclear cells (PBMCs), taken at new diagnosis, from a patient treated with antithyroid drugs. This CDR3 reads CASTEQVYSEQYF. The CDR3 region has the DNA TGTGCCAGCACCGAACAGGTTTACTCCGAGCAGTACTTC.